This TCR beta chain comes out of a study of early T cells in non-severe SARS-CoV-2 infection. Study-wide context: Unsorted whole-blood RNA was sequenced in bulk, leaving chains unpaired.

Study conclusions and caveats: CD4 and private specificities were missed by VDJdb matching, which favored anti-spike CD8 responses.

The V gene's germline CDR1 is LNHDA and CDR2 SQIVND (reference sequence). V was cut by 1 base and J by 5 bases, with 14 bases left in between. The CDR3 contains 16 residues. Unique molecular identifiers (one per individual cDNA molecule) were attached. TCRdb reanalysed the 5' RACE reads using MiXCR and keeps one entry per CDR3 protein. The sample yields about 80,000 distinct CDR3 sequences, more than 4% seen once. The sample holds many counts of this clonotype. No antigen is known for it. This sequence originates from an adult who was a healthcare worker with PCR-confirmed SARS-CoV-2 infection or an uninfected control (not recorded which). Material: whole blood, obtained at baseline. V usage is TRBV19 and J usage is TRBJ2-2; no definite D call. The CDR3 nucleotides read TGTGCCAGTAGTATAGTAGGACCCCCACGGACCGGGGAGCTGTTTTTT. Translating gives CASSIVGPPRTGELFF.